The entry below gives a single TCR beta chain sequence along with its context. This entry belongs to a study of blood T cell repertoires in COVID-19. Study information: Samples representing acute and convalescent COVID-19 were sourced from the United States, Italy and Spain. Nucleic acid was either cDNA or gDNA, and it came from T cells, B-cell-depleted T cells, or PBMCs.

Study processing details: Reference gene primer amplification yielded estimated nucleated cell counts. Assay: immunoSEQ multiplex PCR; the TCRdb copy retains only in-frame clones and omits some. The DNA was the basis for D and trimming; V, J and clone size are from that table. Counted here are around 62,000 clones, 80% to 90% occurring once; the ten biggest clones make up over 1.2%. Germline V gene sequence: CDR1 PRHDT, CDR2 FYEKMQ (reference sequence). The CDR3 runs to 14 residues. The ends lost 5 bases at V and 2 bases at J; junction bases unmatched: 2. The receptor comes from a man in his sixties with acute or convalescent COVID-19. The specimen was peripheral blood. The genes are TRBV13 and TRBJ1-2, with 10 bases that match TRBD1. The CDR3 DNA is TGTGCCAGCAGCAAGGACAGGGGGAACTATGGCTACACCTTC. Its translation is CASSKDRGNYGYTF.